The source of this TCR beta chain is a study of cytomegalovirus exposure and HLA in healthy donors. General study results and limits: By a later analysis, the bulk of CMV-associated TCR beta chains appeared HLA-restricted. According to an earlier analysis, most TCR beta V segments yielded productive rearrangements about 87% or about 30% of the time.

The PCR had 60 Vbeta and 13 Jbeta primers. The repertoire was sequenced with immunoSEQ multiplex PCR; TCRdb's copy has only in-frame clones and lacks some. In the table there are roughly 81,000 clones, 79% of which are singletons. As to this clone: Its matching antigen is unknown.

Germline V gene data show CDR1 as LNHDA and CDR2 as SQIVND (reference sequence). With 5 bases removed from V and 4 bases from J, the gap between germline ends came to 18 bases. The CDR3 has 15 residues. J is TRBJ2-7 and V is TRBV19; weak D call: TRBD2 (6 bases). Sequenced material: PBMCs. This TCR came from a man younger than 45 in good health and CMV-seronegative. The CDR3 coding sequence is TGTGCCAGTAGTCGGCACGGGACTGGAGAATACGAGCAGTACTTC. Translation gives CASSRHGTGEYEQYF.